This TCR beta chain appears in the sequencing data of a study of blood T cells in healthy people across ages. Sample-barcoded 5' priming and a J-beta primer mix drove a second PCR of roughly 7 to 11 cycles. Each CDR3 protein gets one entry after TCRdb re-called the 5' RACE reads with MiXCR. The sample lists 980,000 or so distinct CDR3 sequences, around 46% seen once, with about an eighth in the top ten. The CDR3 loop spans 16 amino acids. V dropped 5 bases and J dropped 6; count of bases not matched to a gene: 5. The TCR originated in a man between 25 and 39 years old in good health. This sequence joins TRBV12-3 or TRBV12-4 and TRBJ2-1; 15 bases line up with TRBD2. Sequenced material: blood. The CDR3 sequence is CASSPPGLAGGNEQFF. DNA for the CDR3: TGTGCCAGCAGTCCTCCGGGACTAGCGGGGGGCAATGAGCAGTTCTTC.